These 8 T cell receptor beta chains were sequenced from one sample in a study of cytomegalovirus exposure and HLA in healthy donors. The PCR had 60 Vbeta and 13 Jbeta primers. Profiled with immunoSEQ multiplex PCR; TCRdb holds only in-frame clones, not every one. The sample yields some 190,000 clones, around 79% seen once. Sequencing was performed on PBMCs. The receptors were gathered from a woman aged 18-29 years in good health and CMV-seronegative.

This chain's CDR3 is CATSGRQGGNYGYTF. The DNA for the CDR3 is TGTGCCACCAGCGGTCGACAGGGGGGAAACTATGGCTACACCTTC. This rearrangement joins TRBV15 to TRBJ1-2, with 9 bases lining up with TRBD1. Germline lookup yields CDR1 LNHNV and CDR2 YYDKDF (reference sequence). CDR3 size: 15 residues. With 5 bases clipped from V and 2 bases from J, the junction kept 6 bases outside the gene matches.

This clone has only one observation. The chain has TRBV30 and TRBJ1-1; 11 bases match TRBD1. V was clipped by 8 bases and J by 2 bases; unmatched bases: 1. The CDR3 is 12 residues long. CDR1 GTSNPN and CDR2 SVGIG come from the germline V gene (reference sequence). The CDR3 DNA reads TGTGCCGGGACAGGGGGTAACACTGAAGCTTTCTTT. The encoded protein is CAGTGGNTEAFF.

This chain joins TRBV28 and TRBJ2-1, with TRBD1 matching over 10 bases. There are 14 residues in the CDR3. Germline CDR1 and CDR2: MDHEN and SYDVKM. With V trimmed by 5 bases and J by 10 bases, 8 bases remained unmatched. The CDR3 DNA is TGTGCCAGCAGTCCGGGACAGGGGTTCCAAGAGCAGTTCTTC. It yields the protein CASSPGQGFQEQFF.

V gene TRBV10-1 combines with J gene TRBJ2-1, with 9 bases matching TRBD2. Germline V gene data show CDR1 as WNHNN and CDR2 as SYGVQD (reference sequence). CDR3 size: 14 residues. The ends lost 5 bases at V and 7 bases at J; junction bases unmatched: 6. For the CDR3, the DNA is TGCGCCAGCAGTCCGGGACTAGCAGGTAATGAGCAGTTCTTC. It codes for CASSPGLAGNEQFF.

This clone was picked up one time. The J gene is TRBJ1-6, the V gene TRBV2, with TRBD1 matching 10 bases. V trimming: 3 bases; J trimming: 8 bases; junction bases outside the gene matches: 1. Germline loops: CDR1 SNHLY, CDR2 FYNNEI. CDR3 length: 14 amino acids. The CDR3 is CASSEGQGYSPLHF. The CDR3 coding sequence is TGTGCCAGCAGTGAGGGACAGGGGTATTCACCCCTCCACTTT.

In this sample, this clone turned up once. V and J are TRBV6-6 and TRBJ1-1; D call uncertain. Germline CDR1 is MNHNY and CDR2 is SVGAGI (reference sequence). The germline V and J ends were trimmed by 6 bases and 11 bases, with 16 bases remaining between them. The CDR3 consists of 12 residues. CDR3 region: CASRPDRSRAFF. The DNA for the CDR3 is TGTGCCAGCAGACCAGACCGGAGTCGGGCTTTCTTT.

The V call is TRBV7-3, the J call TRBJ1-1; 7 positions agree with TRBD1. Per germline, CDR1 SGHTA and CDR2 FQGTGA. There are 14 residues in the CDR3. V lost 3 bases and J lost 3; bases outside the gene matches: 4. This chain's CDR3 is CASSFTDRDTEAFF. CDR3 DNA: TGTGCCAGCAGCTTCACCGACAGGGACACTGAAGCTTTCTTT.

The chain carries TRBV19 and TRBJ2-1; TRBD1 matches 11 bases. In germline, CDR1 is LNHDA, CDR2 SQIVND (reference sequence). The V gene end was trimmed by 3 bases and the J gene end by 5 bases; junction bases not matched to a gene: 18. This CDR3 is built from 20 residues. Here the CDR3 reads CASSIHPGQGASGIHNEQFF. The CDR3 nucleotides are TGTGCCAGTAGTATTCACCCCGGACAGGGGGCTAGCGGGATTCACAATGAGCAGTTCTTC. The full variable domain, completed using reference TRBV19 and TRBJ2-1, is DGGITQSPKYLFRKEGQNVTLSCEQNLNHDAMYWYRQDPGQGLRLIYYSQIVNDFQKGDIAEGYSVSREKKESFPLTVTSAQKNPTAFYLCASSIHPGQGASGIHNEQFFGPGTRLTVL.